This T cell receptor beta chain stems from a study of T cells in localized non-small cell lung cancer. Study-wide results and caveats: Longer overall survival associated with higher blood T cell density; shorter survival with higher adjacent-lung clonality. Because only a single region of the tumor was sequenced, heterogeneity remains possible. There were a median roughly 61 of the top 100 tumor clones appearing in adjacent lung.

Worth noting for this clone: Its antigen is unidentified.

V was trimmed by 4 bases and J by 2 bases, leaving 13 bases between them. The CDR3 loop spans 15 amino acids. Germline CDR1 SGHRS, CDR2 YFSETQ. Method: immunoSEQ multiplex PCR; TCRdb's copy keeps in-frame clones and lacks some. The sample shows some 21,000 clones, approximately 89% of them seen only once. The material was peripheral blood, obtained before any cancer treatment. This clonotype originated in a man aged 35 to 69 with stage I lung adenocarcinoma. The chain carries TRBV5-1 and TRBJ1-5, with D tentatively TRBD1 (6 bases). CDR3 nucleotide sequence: TGCGCCAGCAGCGAGAGGGGGGGCGGCAATCAGCCCCAGCATTTT. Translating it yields CASSERGGGNQPQHF.